The 18 T cell receptor beta chains listed next were all sequenced from one sample in a study of CD8+ T cells in alopecia areata. Extracted RNA was reverse transcribed, and the resulting cDNA served as sequencing template. Repertoires were generated with immunoSEQ multiplex PCR, while TCRdb's copy carries only in-frame clones and drops some. Here the sample spans 150,000 or so clones, about 51% being singletons. The sequencing used CD8+ T cells sorted from blood, collected at week 0. The origin of the receptors is a human donor with alopecia areata.

The CDR3 is CASSTKDRPNEQFF. The CDR3 DNA follows: TGTGCCAGCTCAACCAAGGACAGGCCCAATGAGCAGTTCTTC. The rearrangement joins TRBV18 to TRBJ2-1; 7 positions match TRBD1. CDR1 KGHSH and CDR2 LQKENI come from the germline V gene. Trimming cost V 5 bases and J 6 bases; bases outside gene matches: 7. The CDR3 totals 14 residues.

The chain combines TRBV6-6 with TRBJ1-2; D ambiguous. V was trimmed by 6 bases and J by 4 bases, leaving 12 bases between them. The CDR3 has 13 amino acids. Germline V gene lookup returns CDR1 MNHNY and CDR2 SVGAGI (reference sequence). The CDR3 region has the DNA TGTGCCAGCAGGACCGACGGAACCTATGGCTACACCTTC. Translation: CASRTDGTYGYTF.

This clone has only a few counts. The chain couples TRBV6-6 to TRBJ2-5; D may correspond to TRBD1 or TRBD2 (6 bases each). The CDR3 extends over 13 amino acids. Germline CDR1 and CDR2: MNHNY and SVGAGI (reference sequence). Trimming cost V 7 bases and J 1 base, with 10 bases left between them. The CDR3, as DNA: TGTGCCAGCATAGAGGGGGGCCAAGAGACCCAGTACTTC. Protein: CASIEGGQETQYF.

A few counts support this clone. V is TRBV19 and J is TRBJ1-1; 8 positions match TRBD1. There are 15 residues in the CDR3. Germline V gives CDR1 LNHDA, CDR2 SQIVND (reference sequence). With 7 bases clipped from V and 2 bases from J, the junction kept 9 bases outside the gene matches. The CDR3 sequence: CASTPDRAINTEAFF. DNA of the CDR3: TGTGCCAGTACCCCGGACAGGGCGATTAACACTGAAGCTTTCTTT.

V gene TRBV5-6 combines with J gene TRBJ2-7; 14 nucleotides agree with TRBD2. CDR1 SGHDT and CDR2 YYEEEE come from the germline V gene. The length of the CDR3 is 15 residues. With 2 bases clipped from V and 3 bases from J, the junction kept 1 base outside the gene matches. CDR3 bases: TGTGCCAGCAGCTTCGGGACTAGCGGGGGCTACGAGCAGTACTTC. Translating gives CASSFGTSGGYEQYF.

J is TRBJ1-2 and V is TRBV5-6; TRBD1 agrees at 12 bases. This CDR3 contains 18 residues. With 0 bases clipped from V and 4 bases from J, the junction kept 10 bases outside the gene matches. Per germline, CDR1 SGHDT and CDR2 YYEEEE. The CDR3 spells CASSLEGPGTGGLYGYTF. The CDR3 DNA reads as TGTGCCAGCAGCTTGGAAGGGCCCGGGACAGGGGGCCTCTATGGCTACACCTTC.

This rearrangement joins TRBV19 to TRBJ2-1; no definite D call. The CDR3 spans 12 residues. Germline assignment: CDR1 LNHDA and CDR2 SQIVND (reference sequence). The V end lost 1 base, the J end lost 7 bases, and 5 bases lay between the germline ends. CDR3 coding DNA: TGTGCCAGTAGTATAGTGGCGAATGAGCAGTTCTTC. Translated, it gives CASSIVANEQFF. Complete variable domain (other parts from reference TRBV19 and TRBJ2-1): DGGITQSPKYLFRKEGQNVTLSCEQNLNHDAMYWYRQDPGQGLRLIYYSQIVNDFQKGDIAEGYSVSREKKESFPLTVTSAQKNPTAFYLCASSIVANEQFFGPGTRLTVL.

The chain links TRBV4-1 to TRBJ2-1; the D gene is possibly TRBD2 (6 bases). The CDR3 is made up of 19 amino acids. CDR1 and CDR2 from the germline V gene are MGHRA and YSYEKL. V gave up 2 bases and J gave up 0 bases, with 20 bases separating them. The CDR3 nucleotides are TGCGCCAGCAGCCAACTGTATAGCGGAGGATCTAGCTCCTACAATGAGCAGTTCTTC. Protein sequence: CASSQLYSGGSSSYNEQFF.

In this sample, this clone turned up a few times. The same CDR3 can be traced to other DNA sequences in this sample. V and J are TRBV4-3 and TRBJ2-7, with D perhaps matching TRBD1 (5 bases). CDR1 LGHNA and CDR2 YSLEER come from the germline V gene. This CDR3 spans 15 amino acids. The V end lost 1 base, the J end lost 0 bases, and 10 bases lay between the germline ends. The CDR3 DNA sequence: TGCGCCAGCAGCCAAGCCCGACAGAGCTCCTACGAGCAGTACTTC. Its protein product is CASSQARQSSYEQYF.

This clone was counted a single time. This sequence joins TRBV27 and TRBJ2-5; 8 positions match TRBD2. Losses at the gene ends were 5 bases for V and 5 bases for J; bases not matched to a gene: 1. The CDR3 runs 12 residues. Looked up from germline, CDR1 is MNHEY and CDR2 is SMNVEV (reference sequence). CDR3 bases: TGTGCCAGCAGTGAGCGGGGGGAGACCCAGTACTTC. Amino acid sequence: CASSERGETQYF.

The V and J genes are TRBV29-1 and TRBJ1-1, with D possibly TRBD1 on 6 matching bases. V was trimmed by 1 base and J by 5 bases, leaving 11 bases between them. Germline V gene lookup returns CDR1 SQVTM and CDR2 ANQGSEA. This CDR3 is 13 amino acids long. CDR3 protein: CSVEVAGETEAFF. The CDR3 bases are TGCAGCGTTGAAGTGGCAGGGGAAACTGAAGCTTTCTTT.

V is TRBV9 and J is TRBJ2-3; no firm D call. The CDR3 spans 17 residues. V lost 1 base and J lost 0, with 15 bases in between. The germline CDR1 and CDR2 sequences are SGDLS and YYNGEE. Here the CDR3 DNA reads TGTGCCAGCAGCGTACCCAAGGAAGAAGTTAGCACAGATACGCAGTATTTT. Amino acids: CASSVPKEEVSTDTQYF.

The V call is TRBV19, the J call TRBJ2-3; no reliable D call. This CDR3 is built from 14 residues. Germline V lookup: CDR1 LNHDA, CDR2 SQIVND (reference sequence). The V end was cut by 7 bases, the J end by 2 bases, with 13 bases between. For the CDR3, the DNA is TGTGCCAGTATTGGTAATACGATCACAGATACGCAGTATTTT. It specifies CASIGNTITDTQYF.

V usage is TRBV29-1 and J usage is TRBJ1-1, with a weak D call TRBD1 (6 bases). With 6 bases removed from V and 8 bases from J, the gap between germline ends came to 13 bases. The CDR3 has 11 amino acids. CDR1 and CDR2 from the germline V gene are SQVTM and ANQGSEA. CDR3 DNA: TGCAGCGTGGGGGGGCCCCTAGAAGCTTTCTTT. Amino acid sequence: CSVGGPLEAFF.

Note on this clone: The junction departs from the called germline gene at one end, perhaps through a read error. The CDR3 loop reads CASRLGYNEQFF. CDR3 nucleotide sequence: TGTGCCAGCAGGTTAGGCTACAATGAGCAGTTCTTC. This sequence joins TRBV11-2 and TRBJ2-1; D unresolved. CDR1 and CDR2 from the germline V gene are SGHAT and FQNNGV. The CDR3 contains 12 residues.

The rearrangement links TRBV27 to TRBJ1-2; D gene unclear. The CDR3 length is 13 residues. With 0 bases removed from V and 5 bases from J, the gap between germline ends came to 7 bases. Germline loops: CDR1 MNHEY, CDR2 SMNVEV (reference sequence). For the CDR3, the DNA is TGTGCCAGCAGTTTATCGGGAGGATATGGCTACACCTTC. It encodes CASSLSGGYGYTF.

This clone was seen only a few times. The chain uses TRBV4-3 and TRBJ2-7; a weak D match, TRBD1 (5 bases). Between the trimmed V and J ends, which lost 1 base and 2 bases, there was a span of 9 bases. CDR1 and CDR2 from the germline V gene are LGHNA and YSLEER. This CDR3 region has 14 residues. In DNA, the CDR3 is TGCGCCAGCAGCCAAGGGACACCGACCTACGAGCAGTACTTC. Translating gives CASSQGTPTYEQYF.

A few counts support this clone. This chain joins TRBV4-3 and TRBJ2-3; D uncertain. CDR3 length: 17 amino acids. Germline V CDR1 and CDR2: LGHNA, YSLEER. Trimming removed 1 base from V and 0 bases from J, with 14 bases in between. Here the CDR3 DNA reads TGCGCCAGCAGCCAAGGAAACAGCCGTGCTAGCACAGATACGCAGTATTTT. This codes for CASSQGNSRASTDTQYF.